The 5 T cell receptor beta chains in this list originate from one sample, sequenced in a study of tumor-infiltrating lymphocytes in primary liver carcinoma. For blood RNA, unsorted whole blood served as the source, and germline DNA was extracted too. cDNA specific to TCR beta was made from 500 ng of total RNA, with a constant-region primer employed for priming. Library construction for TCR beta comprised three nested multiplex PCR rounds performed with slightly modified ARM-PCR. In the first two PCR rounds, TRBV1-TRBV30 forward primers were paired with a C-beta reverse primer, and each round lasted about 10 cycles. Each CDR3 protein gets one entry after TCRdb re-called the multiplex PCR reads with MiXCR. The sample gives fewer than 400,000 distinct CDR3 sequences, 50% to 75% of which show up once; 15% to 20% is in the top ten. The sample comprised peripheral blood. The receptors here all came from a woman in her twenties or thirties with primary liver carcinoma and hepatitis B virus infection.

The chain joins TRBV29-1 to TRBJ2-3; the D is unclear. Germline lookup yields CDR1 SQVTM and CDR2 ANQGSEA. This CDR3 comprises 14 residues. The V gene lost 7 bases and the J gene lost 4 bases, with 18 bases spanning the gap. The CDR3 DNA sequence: TGCAGCGCGCTCGGCGCCGGGTTATCAGATACGCAGTATTTT. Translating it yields CSALGAGLSDTQYF.

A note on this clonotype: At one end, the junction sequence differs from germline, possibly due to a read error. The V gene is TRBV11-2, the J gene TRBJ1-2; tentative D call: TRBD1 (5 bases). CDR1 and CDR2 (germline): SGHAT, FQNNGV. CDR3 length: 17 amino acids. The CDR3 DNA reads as TGTGCCAGCAGCCTTTCTGCCGGGGCATCGGCTAACTGTGGCTACACCTTC. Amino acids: CASSLSAGASANCGYTF.

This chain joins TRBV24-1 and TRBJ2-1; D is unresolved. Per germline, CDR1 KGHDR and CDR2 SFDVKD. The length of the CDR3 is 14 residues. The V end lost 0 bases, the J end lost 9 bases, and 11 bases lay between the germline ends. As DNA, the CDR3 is TGTGCCACCAGTGATTTGGGCTATAGCAGTGAGCAGTTCTTC. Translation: CATSDLGYSSEQFF.

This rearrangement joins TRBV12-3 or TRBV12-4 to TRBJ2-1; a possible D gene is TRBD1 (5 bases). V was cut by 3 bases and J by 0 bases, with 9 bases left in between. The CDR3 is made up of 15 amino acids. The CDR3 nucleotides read TGTGCCAGCAGTTTGTGGGGCGCCTCCTACAATGAGCAGTTCTTC. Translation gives CASSLWGASYNEQFF.

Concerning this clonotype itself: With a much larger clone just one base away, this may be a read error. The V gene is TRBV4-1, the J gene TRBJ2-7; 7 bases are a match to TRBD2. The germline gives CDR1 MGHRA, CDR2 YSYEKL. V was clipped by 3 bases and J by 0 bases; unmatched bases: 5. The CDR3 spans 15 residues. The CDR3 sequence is CASSHGPSGSYEQYF. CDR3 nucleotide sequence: TGCGCCAGCAGCCATGGGCCTAGCGGCTCCTACGAGCAGTACTTC.